The text below deals with one TCR beta chain. The data stem from a study of blood T cell repertoires in COVID-19. J gave up 2 bases and V 3 bases, and 5 bases lay outside the gene matches. This CDR3 has 16 residues. Germline CDR1 and CDR2: SGHNT and YYREEE (reference sequence). Per the authors' pipeline: It was from reference gene primer amplification that nucleated cell counts were estimated. Method: immunoSEQ multiplex PCR; TCRdb's copy keeps in-frame clones and lacks some. The V and J calls and the clone size are those of that table, but D and trimming were determined from the DNA. The data hold fewer than 130,000 clones, with around four fifths observed a single time.

This receptor was obtained from a woman aged 55-70 years with acute or convalescent COVID-19. The chain recombines TRBV5-4 with TRBJ2-3; TRBD2 matches 11 bases. Sequencing was performed on peripheral blood. The CDR3 sequence is CASSSGTSGYTDTQYF. The DNA for the CDR3 is TGTGCCAGCAGCTCAGGGACTAGCGGATACACAGATACGCAGTATTTT.